The 31 T cell receptor beta chains presented below share a single source sample, sequenced in a study of cytomegalovirus exposure and HLA in healthy donors. Primers included in the PCR were 60 Vbeta and 13 Jbeta primers. The table came from immunoSEQ multiplex PCR; TCRdb's copy has only in-frame clones and leaves some out. The sample's table shows approximately 110,000 clones. Source material: PBMCs. These receptors came from a man aged 35 to 55 in good health and CMV-seronegative.

With respect to this clone: One end of the junction is discordant with germline, which a read error may explain. This chain connects TRBV15 to TRBJ2-5; D is unresolved. Germline loops: CDR1 LNHNV, CDR2 YYDKDF (reference sequence). CDR3 size: 13 residues. The CDR3 coding sequence is TGTGCCACCAGCCGAGATCCCAGAGAGACCCAGTACTTC. Protein product: CATSRDPRETQYF.

With regard to this clone: Other DNA sequences of this sample code for an identical CDR3. This chain uses TRBV19 with TRBJ2-7; D is possibly TRBD1 (5 bases). The V gene lost 3 bases and the J gene lost 1 base, with 10 bases spanning the gap. This CDR3 spans 14 amino acids. Germline V gene data show CDR1 as LNHDA and CDR2 as SQIVND (reference sequence). The CDR3 spells CASSISGNSYEQYF. The CDR3 bases are TGTGCCAGTAGTATCTCAGGGAATTCCTACGAGCAGTACTTC.

The chain combines TRBV30 with TRBJ1-5; D unresolved. V shed 2 bases and J shed 6 bases, with 11 bases lying between them. This CDR3 spans 13 amino acids. CDR1 GTSNPN and CDR2 SVGIG come from the germline V gene (reference sequence). The CDR3, as DNA: TGTGCCTGGAGTCTCTCCATCGGTCAGCCCCAGCATTTT. This translates into CAWSLSIGQPQHF.

The V call is TRBV5-1, the J call TRBJ2-2; D might be TRBD1 (5 bases). This CDR3 is 15 amino acids long. Germline V gives CDR1 SGHRS, CDR2 YFSETQ. Trimming stripped 3 bases from V and 2 bases from J, with 11 bases between. The CDR3 DNA reads TGCGCCAGCAGCTCAGGGTACCTCAACACCGGGGAGCTGTTTTTT. Translation: CASSSGYLNTGELFF.

The rearrangement uses TRBV6-5 and TRBJ2-6, with unresolved D. Germline V gene lookup returns CDR1 MNHEY and CDR2 SVGAGI. The CDR3 consists of 15 residues. Trimming took 2 bases from V and 0 from J, leaving 5 bases between them. Here the CDR3 reads CASSYDSSGANVLTF. DNA for the CDR3: TGTGCCAGCAGTTACGATAGCTCTGGGGCCAACGTCCTGACTTTC.

This sequence joins TRBV10-3 and TRBJ1-1; possibly TRBD1 for D (6 bases). The CDR3 length is 14 residues. Trimming stripped 6 bases from V and 0 bases from J, with 11 bases between. Germline CDR1 reads ENHRY; CDR2 reads SYGVKD. The CDR3 loop reads CAIRRTDLNTEAFF. The CDR3 bases are TGTGCCATCAGGAGGACAGATCTGAACACTGAAGCTTTCTTT.

This chain uses TRBV2 with TRBJ2-7; possibly TRBD1 for D (5 bases). V was clipped by 1 base and J by 2 bases, with 6 bases between them. Germline-derived CDR1 and CDR2 are SNHLY and FYNNEI. This CDR3 spans 13 amino acids. The CDR3 nucleotides are TGTGCCAGCAGTGAAGGCAGGGCCTACGAGCAGTACTTC. Encoded protein: CASSEGRAYEQYF.

This chain uses TRBV2 with TRBJ2-6; 7 bases are a match to TRBD1. The CDR3 has 16 residues. With V trimmed by 8 bases and J by 0 bases, 7 bases remained unmatched. Germline loops: CDR1 SNHLY, CDR2 FYNNEI. The CDR3 here is CASGRDSNSGANVLTF. DNA of the CDR3: TGTGCCAGCGGCCGGGACAGTAACTCTGGGGCCAACGTCCTGACTTTC.

The chain has TRBV4-3 and TRBJ2-3; 12 bases align to TRBD2. Trimming at V came to 2 bases and at J to 0 bases, leaving 0 bases not matched to a gene. The CDR3 consists of 16 residues. CDR1 is LGHNA, CDR2 YSLEER, per germline. This CDR3 is CASSQLAGGSTDTQYF. CDR3 bases: TGCGCCAGCAGCCAACTAGCGGGAGGGAGCACAGATACGCAGTATTTT.

The chain links TRBV6-1 to TRBJ2-1; TRBD2 aligns across 7 bases. The V segment lost 3 bases and the J segment 10 bases; nucleotides outside the gene matches: 15. The CDR3 extends over 16 amino acids. Looked up from germline, CDR1 is MNHNS and CDR2 is SASEGT. The CDR3 region has the DNA TGTGCCAGCAGTGAGGACTGGCGGGAGCCTTCGGGGGAGCAGTTCTTC. Protein: CASSEDWREPSGEQFF.

CDR3 in DNA: TGTGCCAGCAGTTTAAGGGGAGGGGGTCAATACGGCTACACCTTC. Amino acids: CASSLRGGGQYGYTF. The V gene is TRBV28, the J gene TRBJ1-2, with D tentatively TRBD1 (6 bases). Germline V gives CDR1 MDHEN, CDR2 SYDVKM. V gave up 2 bases and J gave up 8 bases, with 18 bases separating them. The CDR3 spans 15 residues.

The chain carries TRBV10-3 and TRBJ1-1, with TRBD1 identical over 8 bases. The CDR3 has 14 residues. Germline values: CDR1 ENHRY, CDR2 SYGVKD. Losses at the gene ends were 11 bases for V and 5 bases for J; bases not matched to a gene: 13. In DNA, the CDR3 is TGTGCCGTCGGACAGGGCCCCCCCGGGACTGAAGCTTTCTTT. This sequence encodes CAVGQGPPGTEAFF.

The chain recombines TRBV5-1 with TRBJ1-2, with 8 bases matching TRBD1. Per germline, CDR1 SGHRS and CDR2 YFSETQ. Losses at the gene ends were 4 bases for V and 4 bases for J; bases not matched to a gene: 6. The CDR3 runs to 14 residues. The CDR3 DNA reads TGCGCCAGCAGCCGTGGGACAGGCATCTATGGCTACACCTTC. Its protein is CASSRGTGIYGYTF.

The chain is built from TRBV6-6 and TRBJ1-5; maybe TRBD1 (5 bases). Germline lookup yields CDR1 MNHNY and CDR2 SVGAGI (reference sequence). Trimming removed 7 bases from V and 5 bases from J, with 15 bases in between. The CDR3 is 14 residues long. Here the CDR3 reads CASTEARGYQPQHF. Here the CDR3 DNA reads TGTGCCAGCACAGAGGCCCGGGGGTATCAGCCCCAGCATTTT.

The chain is built from TRBV4-1 and TRBJ1-1; 8 nucleotides align to TRBD1. V lost 4 bases and J lost 1; bases outside the gene matches: 5. Germline V gives CDR1 MGHRA, CDR2 YSYEKL. There are 15 residues in the CDR3. The CDR3 loop is CASSPRQGANTEAFF. The DNA for the CDR3 is TGCGCCAGCAGCCCCCGGCAGGGGGCGAACACTGAAGCTTTCTTT.

The rearrangement uses TRBV11-2 and TRBJ1-1; 8 bases fit TRBD1. Germline V gene sequence: CDR1 SGHAT, CDR2 FQNNGV. J was trimmed by 2 bases and V by 4 bases; bases with no gene match: 9. This CDR3 contains 16 residues. The CDR3 coding sequence is TGTGCCAGCAGCTGGGCGGGACAGGCTCCTAACACTGAAGCTTTCTTT. Translation gives CASSWAGQAPNTEAFF.

The chain combines TRBV30 with TRBJ1-1, with D hard to call. V shed 4 bases and J shed 8 bases, with 11 bases lying between them. The CDR3 length is 11 residues. Germline V CDR1 and CDR2: GTSNPN, SVGIG (reference sequence). CDR3 region: CAWTRAVEAFF. Here the CDR3 DNA reads TGTGCCTGGACAAGAGCCGTCGAAGCTTTCTTT. The variable domain in full, completed from reference TRBV30 and TRBJ1-1, reads SQTIHQWPATLVQPVGSPLSLECTVEGTSNPNLYWYRQAAGRGLQLLFYSVGIGQISSEVPQNLSASRPQDRQFILSSKKLLLSDSGFYLCAWTRAVEAFFGQGTRLTVV.

V usage is TRBV5-6 and J usage is TRBJ1-1; no clear D gene. The CDR3 contains 16 residues. V lost 7 bases and J 2 bases, leaving 21 bases between the germline ends. The germline V gene has CDR1 SGHDT and CDR2 YYEEEE. The CDR3, as DNA: TGTGCCAGCTTTAAAAGAGGGATAGGGATAAACACTGAAGCTTTCTTT. It translates to CASFKRGIGINTEAFF.

V is TRBV7-2 and J is TRBJ2-1; 9 positions match TRBD2. CDR1 and CDR2 from the germline V gene are SGHTA and FQGNSA. The length of the CDR3 is 17 residues. V shed 5 bases, J shed 0 bases, and the junction held 8 bases outside the gene matches. The CDR3 DNA sequence: TGTGCCAGCAGCCCCCGGCTAGCGGGATTCTCCTACAATGAGCAGTTCTTC. Translated, it gives CASSPRLAGFSYNEQFF.

This chain joins TRBV5-1 and TRBJ2-1, with D unresolved. The germline gives CDR1 SGHRS, CDR2 YFSETQ. This CDR3 contains 14 residues. V dropped 5 bases and J dropped 5 bases, with 14 bases sitting between them. CDR3 DNA: TGCGCCAGCAGTCCCGAGTGGGCTCACAATGAGCAGTTCTTC. Protein product: CASSPEWAHNEQFF. The complete variable domain, with remaining parts taken from reference TRBV5-1 and TRBJ2-1, reads KAGVTQTPRYLIKTRGQQVTLSCSPISGHRSVSWYQQTPGQGLQFLFEYFSETQRNKGNFPGRFSGRQFSNSRSEMNVSTLELGDSALYLCASSPEWAHNEQFFGPGTRLTVL.

The V and J genes are TRBV4-1 and TRBJ2-2, with 14 positions matching TRBD2. The CDR3 consists of 18 residues. V lost 2 bases to trimming and J lost 5 bases; unmatched junction nucleotides: 7. CDR1 and CDR2 (germline): MGHRA, YSYEKL. The CDR3 loop is CASSQLGLAGGRTGELFF. The CDR3 DNA reads TGCGCCAGCAGCCAACTCGGACTAGCGGGAGGTAGAACCGGGGAGCTGTTTTTT.

The rearrangement links TRBV23-1 to TRBJ1-1; D ambiguous. TRBV23-1 is reported as an ORF; its role is uncertain. Between the trimmed V and J ends, which lost 6 bases and 1 base, there was a span of 12 bases. This CDR3 region has 14 residues. The CDR3 reads CASSRRDSNTEAFF. Written as DNA, the CDR3 is TGCGCCAGCAGCCGCCGGGATTCGAACACTGAAGCTTTCTTT.

This chain connects TRBV29-1 to TRBJ2-1; D perhaps matches TRBD2 (6 bases). The CDR3 runs 13 residues. Germline V gene lookup returns CDR1 SQVTM and CDR2 ANQGSEA. The V gene lost 5 bases and the J gene lost 1 base, with 9 bases spanning the gap. CDR3 loop: CSVHSGSYNEQFF. The CDR3 region has the DNA TGCAGCGTTCATAGCGGATCCTACAATGAGCAGTTCTTC.

This chain uses TRBV7-9 with TRBJ1-5; D ambiguous. CDR1 and CDR2 (germline): SEHNR, FQNEAQ (reference sequence). The CDR3 extends over 14 amino acids. Deletions cut 3 bases from V and 0 bases from J, with 6 bases between. The CDR3 nucleotides read TGTGCCAGCAGCTTTCACTATAGCAATCAGCCCCAGCATTTT. This encodes CASSFHYSNQPQHF.

The J gene is TRBJ2-7, the V gene TRBV5-1; D may be TRBD1 (6 bases). Germline V gene data show CDR1 as SGHRS and CDR2 as YFSETQ. The CDR3 contains 16 residues. With 1 base removed from V and 5 bases from J, the gap between germline ends came to 19 bases. CDR3 nucleotides: TGCGCCAGCAGCTTGCTAGGGGGAGCATCTCAACACGAGCAGTACTTC. It codes for CASSLLGGASQHEQYF.

J is TRBJ1-5 and V is TRBV7-6; TRBD1 might be the D (6 bases). Germline lookup yields CDR1 SGHVS and CDR2 FNYEAQ. The V gene lost 5 bases and the J gene lost 5 bases, with 13 bases spanning the gap. The CDR3 has 14 amino acids. The CDR3 loop is CASSLSAGDQPQHF. CDR3 nucleotide sequence: TGTGCCAGCAGCCTCTCGGCAGGGGATCAGCCCCAGCATTTT.

J is TRBJ2-7 and V is TRBV28; 13 bases are a match to TRBD2. The CDR3 spans 15 residues. Germline V lookup: CDR1 MDHEN, CDR2 SYDVKM. The ends lost 10 bases at V and 2 bases at J; junction bases unmatched: 8. The CDR3 loop reads CATGLGLAGAYEQYF. In DNA form, the CDR3 reads TGTGCCACCGGACTCGGACTAGCGGGGGCCTACGAGCAGTACTTC.

This chain uses TRBV5-1 with TRBJ2-3, with 14 bases identical to TRBD2. The CDR3 totals 14 residues. The V segment lost 4 bases and the J segment 6 bases; nucleotides outside the gene matches: 1. Germline CDR1 is SGHRS and CDR2 is YFSETQ. CDR3 protein: CASSRTSGRDTQYF. In DNA form, the CDR3 reads TGCGCCAGCAGCCGGACTAGCGGGAGGGATACGCAGTATTTT.

The chain has TRBV5-1 and TRBJ2-1; TRBD2 aligns across 9 bases. Losses at the gene ends were 7 bases for V and 9 bases for J; bases not matched to a gene: 14. The CDR3 runs to 15 residues. Germline loops: CDR1 SGHRS, CDR2 YFSETQ. CDR3 coding DNA: TGCGCCAGCTTCGATGGGTGGCTAGCGGGAAGTGAGCAGTTCTTC. This codes for CASFDGWLAGSEQFF.

The chain joins TRBV11-2 to TRBJ2-7, with unresolved D. CDR1 and CDR2 from the germline V gene are SGHAT and FQNNGV. V dropped 4 bases and J dropped 6 bases, with 13 bases sitting between them. The CDR3 extends over 13 amino acids. The CDR3 region has the DNA TGTGCCAGCAGCTACTCGATGCCCTCCGAGCAGTACTTC. Translation: CASSYSMPSEQYF.

This chain connects TRBV28 to TRBJ1-1, with unresolved D. There are 16 residues in the CDR3. Germline V lookup: CDR1 MDHEN, CDR2 SYDVKM. Trimming cost V 3 bases and J 0 bases, with 14 bases left between them. CDR3 DNA: TGTGCCAGCAGTTTTGTGGGCATAGACATGAACACTGAAGCTTTCTTT. It encodes CASSFVGIDMNTEAFF.